The subject of this entry is one TCR beta chain. This specimen belongs to a study of cytomegalovirus exposure and HLA in healthy donors. About the study: HLA-typed donors were the source of 80 million to 90 million unique TCRs, which an early data release held.

The PCR was carried out with 60 Vbeta primers and 13 Jbeta primers. Clones were sequenced by immunoSEQ multiplex PCR, and TCRdb holds only the in-frame ones, with some missing. The sample records 75,000 to 100,000 clones, around 77% being singletons. CDR3 length equals 17 residues. CDR1 SGHTA and CDR2 FQGNSA come from the germline V gene. Trimming took off 1 base at V and 4 bases at J, with 20 bases between the two ends. Sequenced input: PBMCs. The chain couples TRBV7-2 to TRBJ2-7; D perhaps matches TRBD2 (5 bases). The TCR originated in a man between 40 and 49 years old in good health and CMV-seronegative. CDR3 sequence: CASSLGIPGMAGYEQYF. CDR3 nucleotides: TGTGCCAGCAGCTTAGGGATTCCGGGGATGGCTGGGTACGAGCAGTACTTC.